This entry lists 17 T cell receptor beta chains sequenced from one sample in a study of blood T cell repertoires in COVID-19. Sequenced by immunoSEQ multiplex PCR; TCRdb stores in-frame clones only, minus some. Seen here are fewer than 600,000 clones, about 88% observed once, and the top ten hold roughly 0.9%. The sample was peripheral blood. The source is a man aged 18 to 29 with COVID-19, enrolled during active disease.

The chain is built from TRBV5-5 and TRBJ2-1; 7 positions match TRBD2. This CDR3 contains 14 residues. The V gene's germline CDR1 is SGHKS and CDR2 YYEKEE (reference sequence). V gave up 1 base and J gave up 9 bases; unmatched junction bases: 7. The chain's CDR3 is CASSLYVGGTEQFF. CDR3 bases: TGTGCCAGCAGCTTGTATGTCGGGGGGACTGAGCAGTTCTTC.

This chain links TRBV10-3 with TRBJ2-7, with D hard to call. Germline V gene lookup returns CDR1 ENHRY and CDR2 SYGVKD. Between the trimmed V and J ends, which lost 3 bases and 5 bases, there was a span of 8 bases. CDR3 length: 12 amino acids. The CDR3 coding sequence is TGTGCCATCAGTGACAGGTCGCACGAGCAGTACTTC. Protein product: CAISDRSHEQYF.

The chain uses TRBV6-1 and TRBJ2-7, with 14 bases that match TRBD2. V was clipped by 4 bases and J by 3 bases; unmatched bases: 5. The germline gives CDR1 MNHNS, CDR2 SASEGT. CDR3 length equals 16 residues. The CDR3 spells CASSGGLAGALYEQYF. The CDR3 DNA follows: TGTGCCAGCAGTGGGGGACTAGCGGGAGCCCTCTACGAGCAGTACTTC.

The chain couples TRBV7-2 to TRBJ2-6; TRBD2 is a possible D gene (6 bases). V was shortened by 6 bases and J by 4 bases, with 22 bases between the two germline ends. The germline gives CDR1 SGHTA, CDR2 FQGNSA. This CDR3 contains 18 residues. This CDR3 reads CASSPLLRRVVGANVLTF. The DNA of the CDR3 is TGTGCCAGCAGTCCCCTCCTGCGGAGGGTCGTCGGGGCCAACGTCCTGACTTTC.

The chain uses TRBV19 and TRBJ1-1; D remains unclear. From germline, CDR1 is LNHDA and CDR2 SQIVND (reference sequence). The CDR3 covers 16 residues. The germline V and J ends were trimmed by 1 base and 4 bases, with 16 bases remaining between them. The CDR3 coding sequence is TGTGCCAGTAGTATAGGTTCTCGGGGAAAGGGCACTGAAGCTTTCTTT. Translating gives CASSIGSRGKGTEAFF.

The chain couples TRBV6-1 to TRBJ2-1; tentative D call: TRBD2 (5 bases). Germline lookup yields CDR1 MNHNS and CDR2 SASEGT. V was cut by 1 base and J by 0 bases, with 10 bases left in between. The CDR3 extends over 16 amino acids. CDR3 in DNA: TGTGCCAGCAGTGAAGGGCGGGCTAGCTCCTACAATGAGCAGTTCTTC. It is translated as CASSEGRASSYNEQFF.

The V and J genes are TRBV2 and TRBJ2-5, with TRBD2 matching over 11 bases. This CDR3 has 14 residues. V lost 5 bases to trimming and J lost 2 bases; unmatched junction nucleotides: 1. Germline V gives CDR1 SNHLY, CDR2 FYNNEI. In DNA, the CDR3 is TGTGCCAGCAGTTTAGCGGGAGGGCAAGAGACCCAGTACTTC. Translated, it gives CASSLAGGQETQYF.

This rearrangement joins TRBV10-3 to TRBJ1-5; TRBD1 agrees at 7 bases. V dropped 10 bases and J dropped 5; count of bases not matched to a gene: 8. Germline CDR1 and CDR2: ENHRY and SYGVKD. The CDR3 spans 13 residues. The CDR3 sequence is CATRPDRDQPQHF. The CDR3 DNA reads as TGTGCCACCCGACCCGACAGGGATCAGCCCCAGCATTTT.

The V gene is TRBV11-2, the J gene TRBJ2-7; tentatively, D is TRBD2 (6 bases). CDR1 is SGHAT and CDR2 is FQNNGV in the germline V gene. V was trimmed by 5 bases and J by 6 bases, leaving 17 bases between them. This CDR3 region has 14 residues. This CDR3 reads CASSLGLTSVEQYF. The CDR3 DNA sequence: TGTGCCAGCAGCCTGGGACTTACCTCGGTCGAGCAGTACTTC.

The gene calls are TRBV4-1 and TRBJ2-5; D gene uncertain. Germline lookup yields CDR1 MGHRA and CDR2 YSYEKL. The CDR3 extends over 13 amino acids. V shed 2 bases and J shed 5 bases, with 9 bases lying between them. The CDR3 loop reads CASSQFAEETQYF. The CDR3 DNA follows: TGCGCCAGCAGCCAATTTGCCGAGGAGACCCAGTACTTC.

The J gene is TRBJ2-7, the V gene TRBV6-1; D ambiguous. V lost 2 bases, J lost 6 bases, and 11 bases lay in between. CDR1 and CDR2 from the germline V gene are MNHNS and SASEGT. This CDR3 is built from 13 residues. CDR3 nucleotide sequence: TGTGCCAGCAGTGAAAACGTGGGCCTCGAGCAGTACTTC. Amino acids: CASSENVGLEQYF.

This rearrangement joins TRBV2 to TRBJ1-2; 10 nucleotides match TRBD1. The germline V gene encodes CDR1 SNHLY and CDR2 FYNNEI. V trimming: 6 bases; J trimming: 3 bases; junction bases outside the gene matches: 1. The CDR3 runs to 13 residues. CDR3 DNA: TGTGCCAGCAGGGGGACAGGGGACTATGGCTACACCTTC. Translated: CASRGTGDYGYTF.

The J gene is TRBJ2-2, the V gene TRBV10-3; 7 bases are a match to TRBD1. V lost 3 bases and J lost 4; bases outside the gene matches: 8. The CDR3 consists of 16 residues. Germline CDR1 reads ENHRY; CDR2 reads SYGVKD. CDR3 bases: TGTGCCATCAGTGACCAGACAGGGCAAGCCACCGGGGAGCTGTTTTTT. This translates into CAISDQTGQATGELFF.

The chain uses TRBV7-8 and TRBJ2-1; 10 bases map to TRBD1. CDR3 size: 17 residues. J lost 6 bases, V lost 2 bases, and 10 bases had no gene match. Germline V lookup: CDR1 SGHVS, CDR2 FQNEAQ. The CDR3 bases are TGTGCCAGCAGCTTAATAATCGGGACAGGGGTTTCCAATGAGCAGTTCTTC. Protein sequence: CASSLIIGTGVSNEQFF.

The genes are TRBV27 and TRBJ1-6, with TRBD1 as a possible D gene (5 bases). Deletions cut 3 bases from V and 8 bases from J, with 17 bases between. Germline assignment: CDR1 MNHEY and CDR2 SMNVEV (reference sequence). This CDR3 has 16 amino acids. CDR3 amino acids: CASSFSAGHTHSPLHF. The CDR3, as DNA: TGTGCCAGCAGTTTTTCGGCAGGGCATACGCATTCACCCCTCCACTTT.

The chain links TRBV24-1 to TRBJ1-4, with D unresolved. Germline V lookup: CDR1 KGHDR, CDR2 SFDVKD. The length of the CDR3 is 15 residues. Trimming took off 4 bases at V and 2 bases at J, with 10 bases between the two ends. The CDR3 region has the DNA TGTGCCACCAGTGACCCCTCCGGGACTAATGAAAAACTGTTTTTT. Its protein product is CATSDPSGTNEKLFF.

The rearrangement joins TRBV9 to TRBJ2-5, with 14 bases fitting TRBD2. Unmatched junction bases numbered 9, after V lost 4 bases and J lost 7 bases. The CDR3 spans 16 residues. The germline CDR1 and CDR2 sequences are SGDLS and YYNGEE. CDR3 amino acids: CASSSEGLAGEWTQYF. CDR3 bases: TGTGCCAGCAGCTCAGAGGGACTAGCGGGAGAGTGGACCCAGTACTTC.